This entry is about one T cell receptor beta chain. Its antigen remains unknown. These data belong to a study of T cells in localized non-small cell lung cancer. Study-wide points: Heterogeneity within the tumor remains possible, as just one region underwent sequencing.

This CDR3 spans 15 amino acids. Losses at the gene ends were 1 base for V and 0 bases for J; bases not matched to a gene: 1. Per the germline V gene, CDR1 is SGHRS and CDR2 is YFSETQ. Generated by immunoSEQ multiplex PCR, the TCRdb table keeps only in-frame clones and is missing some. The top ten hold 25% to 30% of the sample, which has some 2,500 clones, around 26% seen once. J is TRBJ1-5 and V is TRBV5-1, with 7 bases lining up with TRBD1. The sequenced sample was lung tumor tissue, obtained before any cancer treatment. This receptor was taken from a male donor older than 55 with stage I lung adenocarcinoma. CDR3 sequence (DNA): TGCGCCAGCAGCTTGACAGGGGATAGCAATCAGCCCCAGCATTTT. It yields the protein CASSLTGDSNQPQHF.